The 29 T cell receptor beta chains below come from one sample, sequenced in a study of type 1 regulatory T cells (dated by TCRdb to the early 2020s). The listed sequencing device is Illumina MiSeq. Clones were called with MiXCR by TCRdb after fastp trimmed the public reads at Q25, and only in-frame beta chains were retained. CDR3 protein duplicates are merged, each entry listing the most common genes and DNA. The sample yields some 100,000 distinct CDR3 sequences; around a third were counted once. About 2.4% of the sample is taken by the ten largest. The sequenced sample was CD4+ T cells, either the whole sample or a sorted fraction (not recorded which). All receptors derive from a human donor in good health.

The chain employs TRBV19 and TRBJ2-5; 7 bases match TRBD1. Germline V gene sequence: CDR1 LNHDA, CDR2 SQIVND (reference sequence). Trimming removed 7 bases from V and 4 bases from J; junction bases left unmatched: 3. This CDR3 has 12 amino acids. This CDR3 reads CASTPGGETQYF. The CDR3 nucleotides are TGTGCCAGTACCCCAGGGGGAGAGACCCAGTACTTC.

The chain carries TRBV19 and TRBJ1-5; D is uncertain. The CDR3 is 13 amino acids. Germline V gene data show CDR1 as LNHDA and CDR2 as SQIVND (reference sequence). Trimming cost V 2 bases and J 4 bases, with 6 bases left between them. CDR3 sequence (DNA): TGTGCCAGTAGTATAAGTAAAAATCAGCCCCAGCATTTT. Its translation: CASSISKNQPQHF. The complete variable domain, with remaining parts taken from reference TRBV19 and TRBJ1-5, reads DGGITQSPKYLFRKEGQNVTLSCEQNLNHDAMYWYRQDPGQGLRLIYYSQIVNDFQKGDIAEGYSVSREKKESFPLTVTSAQKNPTAFYLCASSISKNQPQHFGDGTRLSIL.

The chain carries TRBV20-1 and TRBJ2-7; D not certain. Germline lookup yields CDR1 DFQATT and CDR2 SNEGSKA (reference sequence). The CDR3 contains 14 residues. The ends were cut back, 4 bases at V and 3 bases at J, with 16 bases in the middle. The DNA for the CDR3 is TGCAGTGCTACCCAGGTCACCTCCGACTACGAGCAGTACTTC. The encoded protein is CSATQVTSDYEQYF.

The rearrangement joins TRBV19 to TRBJ1-1; D gene ambiguous. With 3 bases removed from V and 1 base from J, the gap between germline ends came to 9 bases. This CDR3 has 14 residues. The V gene's germline CDR1 is LNHDA and CDR2 SQIVND (reference sequence). The CDR3 sequence is CASSIKAENTEAFF. CDR3 sequence (DNA): TGTGCCAGTAGTATTAAAGCCGAGAACACTGAAGCTTTCTTT.

The chain combines TRBV27 with TRBJ2-4, with 7 bases that match TRBD2. Looked up from germline, CDR1 is MNHEY and CDR2 is SMNVEV (reference sequence). With V trimmed by 5 bases and J by 4 bases, 14 bases remained unmatched. The CDR3 is made up of 17 amino acids. DNA for the CDR3: TGTGCCAGCAGTCCTCGGGGAGGGGTGGATATAAAAAACATTCAGTACTTC. It encodes CASSPRGGVDIKNIQYF.

This chain links TRBV11-2 with TRBJ2-7, with D perhaps matching TRBD1 (5 bases). The V and J ends lost 1 base and 4 bases respectively, with 8 bases between them. Germline assignment: CDR1 SGHAT and CDR2 FQNNGV. The CDR3 has 13 residues. This chain's CDR3 is CASSLGQPYEQYF. CDR3 DNA sequence: TGTGCCAGCAGCTTAGGACAGCCATACGAGCAGTACTTC.

By proportion, this clonotype is medium-sized. J is TRBJ1-6 and V is TRBV20-1, with unresolved D. V was shortened by 0 bases and J by 2 bases, with 8 bases between the two germline ends. The CDR3 consists of 15 residues. Germline CDR1 DFQATT, CDR2 SNEGSKA (reference sequence). For the CDR3, the DNA is TGCAGTGCTAGAGAACGACAAACCTATAATTCACCCCTCCACTTT. Its translation is CSARERQTYNSPLHF.

The chain carries TRBV29-1 and TRBJ2-7; D possibly corresponds to TRBD1 (5 bases). V was shortened by 1 base and J by 10 bases, with 11 bases between the two germline ends. The CDR3 extends over 11 amino acids. Germline V gene data show CDR1 as SQVTM and CDR2 as ANQGSEA. In nucleotides, the CDR3 is TGCAGCGTTGAAGGGGTAGGGGAACAGTACTTC. Translating gives CSVEGVGEQYF.

The rearrangement links TRBV7-2 to TRBJ1-4; a possible D gene is TRBD1 (5 bases). V was clipped by 7 bases and J by 17 bases, with 26 bases between them. The CDR3 runs 14 residues. Per the germline V gene, CDR1 is SGHTA and CDR2 is FQGNSA. This chain's CDR3 is CASNSSPGGELFFF. In DNA, the CDR3 is TGTGCCAGCAACTCCTCACCGGGGGGAGAACTGTTTTTTTTT.

The chain links TRBV4-1 to TRBJ2-1, with D perhaps matching TRBD2 (6 bases). Trimming took off 4 bases at V and 6 bases at J, with 19 bases between the two ends. This CDR3 contains 16 residues. Germline CDR1 is MGHRA and CDR2 is YSYEKL. The CDR3 nucleotides are TGCGCCAGCAGCCTGGGTGGGGTAGCGGAGCCCAATGAGCAGTTCTTC. It translates to CASSLGGVAEPNEQFF.

The chain is built from TRBV6-5 and TRBJ1-1, with unresolved D. Germline CDR1 MNHEY, CDR2 SVGAGI. CDR3 size: 14 residues. The germline V and J ends were trimmed by 5 bases and 5 bases, with 15 bases remaining between them. CDR3 nucleotides: TGTGCCAGCAGTAGCCAGGTCGGGAGGACTGAAGCTTTCTTT. Translating gives CASSSQVGRTEAFF.

The CDR3 loop is CSVAPPGQNTEAFF. The CDR3 nucleotides read TGCAGCGTTGCCCCTCCGGGACAGAACACTGAAGCTTTCTTT. The chain has TRBV29-1 and TRBJ1-1, with D maybe TRBD1 (6 bases). Deletions cut 4 bases from V and 1 base from J, with 13 bases between. The CDR3 totals 14 residues. In germline, CDR1 is SQVTM, CDR2 ANQGSEA.

V and J are TRBV30 and TRBJ2-1; a possible D gene is TRBD1 (5 bases). This CDR3 has 12 residues. Trimming pared 5 bases from V and 8 bases from J, leaving 13 bases between. Per germline, CDR1 GTSNPN and CDR2 SVGIG (reference sequence). The CDR3 spells CAWGAGWHEQFF. DNA of the CDR3: TGTGCCTGGGGGGCAGGGTGGCATGAGCAGTTCTTC.

This clonotype was observed a few times. The J gene is TRBJ1-5, the V gene TRBV6-5; no clear D gene. This CDR3 contains 12 residues. Trimming shortened V by 7 bases and J by 2 bases, and 6 bases separated the two germline ends. Germline V gene sequence: CDR1 MNHEY, CDR2 SVGAGI. The CDR3 reads CASNSGNQPQHF. In DNA form, the CDR3 reads TGTGCCAGCAACAGCGGCAATCAGCCCCAGCATTTT.

This clonotype was observed a handful of times. The J gene is TRBJ1-1, the V gene TRBV10-3; 8 positions match TRBD1. The CDR3 is 14 amino acids. V lost 6 bases, J lost 8 bases, and 11 bases stayed unmatched. The germline V gene has CDR1 ENHRY and CDR2 SYGVKD. CDR3 in amino acids: CAIRRTGQTGEAFF. The DNA for the CDR3 is TGTGCCATCAGGAGGACAGGGCAGACTGGGGAAGCTTTCTTT.

This clonotype was recorded only once. J is TRBJ2-7 and V is TRBV6-1; 13 positions match TRBD2. CDR1 MNHNS and CDR2 SASEGT come from the germline V gene. The CDR3 sequence is 15 residues long. The J segment lost 6 bases and the V segment lost 3 bases, leaving 5 bases of the junction unmatched. The CDR3 DNA reads TGTGCCAGCAGTGAGACTAGCGGGAGGAATAGCGAGCAGTACTTC. This gives the protein CASSETSGRNSEQYF.

This sequence joins TRBV18 and TRBJ2-1, with 10 bases identical to TRBD1. Losses at the gene ends were 3 bases for V and 3 bases for J; bases not matched to a gene: 5. Germline assignment: CDR1 KGHSH and CDR2 LQKENI. The CDR3 is 16 amino acids. The CDR3 reads CASSPARTGGYNEQFF. The CDR3 bases are TGTGCCAGCTCACCGGCACGGACAGGGGGCTACAATGAGCAGTTCTTC.

The chain joins TRBV5-5 to TRBJ2-2; TRBD2 might be the D (5 bases). Per the germline V gene, CDR1 is SGHKS and CDR2 is YYEKEE (reference sequence). The CDR3 consists of 16 residues. The ends were cut back, 1 base at V and 6 bases at J, with 16 bases in the middle. For the CDR3, the DNA is TGTGCCAGCAGCTTGTTGGAACAGAACGGGGCCGGGGAGCTGTTTTTT. Translated, it gives CASSLLEQNGAGELFF.

V usage is TRBV5-1 and J usage is TRBJ1-2, with D maybe TRBD1 (5 bases). This CDR3 comprises 12 residues. The V end lost 7 bases, the J end lost 6 bases, and 13 bases lay between the germline ends. Germline loops: CDR1 SGHRS, CDR2 YFSETQ. CDR3 in amino acids: CASSVQGDGYTF. The DNA of the CDR3 is TGCGCCAGCTCGGTGCAGGGCGATGGCTACACCTTC.

The chain couples TRBV28 to TRBJ2-5; 7 nucleotides agree with TRBD2. Germline CDR1 is MDHEN and CDR2 is SYDVKM. The CDR3 covers 16 residues. Trimming cost V 6 bases and J 4 bases; bases outside gene matches: 14. CDR3 DNA: TGTGCCAGCAGACCTATGGGAGGGGATTATGGAGAGACCCAGTACTTC. Protein product: CASRPMGGDYGETQYF. The full variable domain, with the rest looked up from reference TRBV28 and TRBJ2-5, is DVKVTQSSRYLVKRTGEKVFLECVQDMDHENMFWYRQDPGLGLRLIYFSYDVKMKEKGDIPEGYSVSREKKERFSLILESASTNQTSMYLCASRPMGGDYGETQYFGPGTRLLVL.

This clonotype was found a few times. The rearrangement links TRBV6-1 to TRBJ1-2, with D maybe TRBD1 (5 bases). The V and J ends lost 7 bases and 3 bases respectively, with 9 bases between them. Germline-derived CDR1 and CDR2 are MNHNS and SASEGT. CDR3 length: 12 amino acids. The chain's CDR3 is CASTQQDYGYTF. The CDR3 DNA reads TGTGCCAGCACCCAACAGGACTATGGCTACACCTTC.

The chain has TRBV28 and TRBJ2-1, with a possible D match to TRBD1 (6 bases). Germline values: CDR1 MDHEN, CDR2 SYDVKM. The V and J ends lost 6 bases and 4 bases respectively, with 13 bases between them. The length of the CDR3 is 14 residues. The CDR3 DNA reads TGTGCCAGCAGAACCGGGACACCATACAATGAGCAGTTCTTC. It codes for CASRTGTPYNEQFF.

In this sample, this clonotype turned up a few times. One end of the junction is discordant with germline, which a read error may explain. This chain joins TRBV5-1 and TRBJ2-2; possible D gene TRBD2, 6 bases. Per the germline V gene, CDR1 is SGHRS and CDR2 is YFSETQ. This CDR3 is built from 17 residues. CDR3 in amino acids: CASSLVLSQANTGGLFF. Written as DNA, the CDR3 is TGCGCCAGCAGCTTGGTTTTGTCGCAGGCGAACACCGGGGGGCTGTTTTTT.

This sequence joins TRBV29-1 and TRBJ2-2; TRBD1 matches 9 bases. CDR3 length: 13 residues. Germline V CDR1 and CDR2: SQVTM, ANQGSEA. J lost 3 bases, V lost 5 bases, and 1 base had no gene match. CDR3 nucleotides: TGCAGCGTTCGACAGGGGGACACCGGGGAGCTGTTTTTT. Amino acid sequence: CSVRQGDTGELFF.

This clonotype was found a few times. This chain links TRBV29-1 with TRBJ2-1; 8 bases align to TRBD1. Germline trimming cut 4 bases from V and 9 bases from J; bases unmatched to any gene: 5. In germline, CDR1 is SQVTM, CDR2 ANQGSEA. The CDR3 sequence is 12 residues long. The CDR3: CSVGQGAVEQFF. CDR3 coding DNA: TGCAGCGTTGGTCAGGGGGCTGTTGAGCAGTTCTTC.

This chain joins TRBV5-1 and TRBJ2-2, with no clear D. Trimming shortened V by 1 base and J by 6 bases, and 4 bases separated the two germline ends. This CDR3 has 12 residues. The V gene's germline CDR1 is SGHRS and CDR2 YFSETQ. The CDR3 sequence is CASSLFPGELFF. The CDR3 DNA reads as TGCGCCAGCAGCTTGTTCCCCGGGGAGCTGTTTTTT.

This rearrangement joins TRBV12-5 to TRBJ1-6; 7 bases match TRBD1. Germline CDR1 is LGHNT and CDR2 is FRNRAP. This CDR3 region has 16 residues. The trim removed 1 base at V and 8 bases at J, leaving 8 bases unmatched. The CDR3 sequence: CASGLGVGGSDSPLHF. As DNA, the CDR3 is TGTGCTAGTGGTTTGGGAGTAGGGGGCTCGGATTCACCCCTCCACTTT.

This clonotype occurred a few times. V usage is TRBV14 and J usage is TRBJ2-5, with TRBD1 identical over 8 bases. Germline lookup yields CDR1 SGHDN and CDR2 FVKESK. The J segment lost 2 bases and the V segment lost 4 bases, leaving 3 bases of the junction unmatched. The CDR3 consists of 14 residues. CDR3 in amino acids: CASSRHRGQETQYF. DNA of the CDR3: TGTGCCAGCAGCCGACACAGGGGGCAAGAGACCCAGTACTTC.

This clonotype was seen at least ten times. CDR3: CSATLAGAVGELFF. The CDR3, as DNA: TGCAGTGCCACGCTTGCGGGGGCCGTCGGGGAGCTGTTTTTT. This chain connects TRBV20-1 to TRBJ2-2; D might be TRBD2 (7 bases). V was clipped by 6 bases and J by 7 bases, with 18 bases between them. The CDR3 spans 14 residues. Germline assignment: CDR1 DFQATT and CDR2 SNEGSKA (reference sequence).